The 6 T cell receptor beta chains below were found in one sample sequenced in a study of a mutant IDH1 vaccine in newly diagnosed glioma. Noted time point: week 47, end of study. Alongside topical imiquimod, each dose of vaccine comprised 300 ug of mutant IDH1 20-mer peptide. TCRdb's copy holds only in-frame clones and misses some; the assay was immunoSEQ multiplex PCR. The profile shows just over 60,000 clones, around 83% of them singletons. The antigens these receptors bind are not known. The sample was PBMCs, taken from a glioma patient whose treatment included an IDH1 peptide vaccine. These TCRs come from a man younger than 45 with glioma.

The chain couples TRBV5-4 to TRBJ1-6, with a tentative D call TRBD1 (5 bases). CDR3 size: 15 residues. Germline V CDR1 and CDR2: SGHNT, YYREEE (reference sequence). The V gene lost 4 bases and the J gene lost 6 bases, with 14 bases spanning the gap. CDR3 protein: CASSMGTVSNSPLHF. CDR3 nucleotides: TGTGCCAGCAGCATGGGGACGGTTTCTAATTCACCCCTCCACTTT.

The chain joins TRBV7-8 to TRBJ2-1; 9 positions agree with TRBD2. This CDR3 has 17 residues. V lost 3 bases and J lost 7; bases outside the gene matches: 13. Per the germline V gene, CDR1 is SGHVS and CDR2 is FQNEAQ. The CDR3 loop is CASSFGLAGAATNEQFF. The CDR3 nucleotides read TGTGCCAGCAGCTTCGGGTTAGCGGGGGCCGCGACTAATGAGCAGTTCTTC.

V and J are TRBV5-4 and TRBJ2-1, with TRBD1 identical over 9 bases. V trimming: 4 bases; J trimming: 9 bases; junction bases outside the gene matches: 11. The CDR3 extends over 15 amino acids. Germline V lookup: CDR1 SGHNT, CDR2 YYREEE (reference sequence). CDR3 sequence reads: CASSGGTGWTIEQFF. As DNA, the CDR3 is TGTGCCAGCAGCGGAGGGACAGGGTGGACAATTGAGCAGTTCTTC.

J is TRBJ1-5 and V is TRBV18; D might be TRBD1 (6 bases). Per germline, CDR1 KGHSH and CDR2 LQKENI. The V gene lost 6 bases and the J gene lost 0 bases, with 18 bases spanning the gap. The CDR3 sequence is 17 residues long. The CDR3 region is CASSLNSDRYSNQPQHF. In DNA form, the CDR3 reads TGTGCCAGCTCTCTTAACTCGGACAGATATAGCAATCAGCCCCAGCATTTT.

This sequence joins TRBV5-1 and TRBJ1-4, with a possible D match to TRBD1 (5 bases). The V gene's germline CDR1 is SGHRS and CDR2 YFSETQ. This CDR3 is built from 16 residues. Trimming cost V 0 bases and J 0 bases, with 9 bases left between them. CDR3 nucleotides: TGCGCCAGCAGCTTGGCCCGACAGCCAACTAATGAAAAACTGTTTTTT. It yields the protein CASSLARQPTNEKLFF.

The V gene is TRBV5-1, the J gene TRBJ1-3; D not resolved. V gave up 4 bases and J gave up 1 base, with 12 bases separating them. CDR3 length: 15 residues. In germline, CDR1 is SGHRS, CDR2 YFSETQ. The CDR3 nucleotides read TGCGCCAGCAGCCCGGATTTCGGTTCTGGAAACACCATATATTTT. Residues: CASSPDFGSGNTIYF. The entire variable domain, with the rest obtained from reference TRBV5-1 and TRBJ1-3, is as follows: KAGVTQTPRYLIKTRGQQVTLSCSPISGHRSVSWYQQTPGQGLQFLFEYFSETQRNKGNFPGRFSGRQFSNSRSEMNVSTLELGDSALYLCASSPDFGSGNTIYFGEGSWLTVV.